This T cell receptor beta chain was obtained from a study of T cell clonotyping in hematopoietic cell transplantation (dated by TCRdb to the early 2020s). About the study as a whole: Recipient samples taken before transplant were collected after cytoreduction. In the study, around 130 blood samples were gathered from roughly 40 consecutive transplant recipients and their related donors. Recruitment of patients was conducted between 2015 and early 2017, and follow-up was continued until September 2020 or death.

Results the study describes overall, beyond this receptor: The sample size was limited, and because cells were not sorted, the contributions of CD4 and CD8 repertoires could not be separated. After transplant, TCR diversity in recipients dropped, and pathologically expanded clonotypes climbed progressively between day 30 and day 180. Inverse Simpson Index values from donors and from recipients before transplant predicted broader TCR repertoire diversity after transplant. Only a small fraction of recipient repertoires overlapped donor repertoires, with over 97% appearing de novo at the given depth.

A word on this clone: The antigen this receptor binds is unknown. The record has no base qualities; no much larger clone is one base away. The identical CDR3 is also encoded by other nucleotide sequences in the sample.

The immunoSEQ assay, a bias-controlled multiplex PCR with V- and J-specific primers, was used to amplify TCR beta CDR3 regions from genomic DNA. A proprietary barcode and Illumina adapter sequences were added to the CDR3 amplicons in a second PCR step. CDR3 libraries were sequenced on an Illumina MiSeq instrument. The authors processed their data as follows. immunoSEQ Analyzer 3.0 was used for export and quality control, with R Bioconductor and Immunarch used for downstream analyses. Only productive rearrangements in the normalized downsampled data set went into calculating the repertoire metrics. In the normalized cohort, a clonotype counted as pathologically expanded if the clonotype was larger than 5 templates. The Inverse Simpson Index was used to measure repertoire diversity. CMV-specificity analyses were carried out on the non-normalized data set to capture all clonotypes. TCRdb stores this immuneACCESS table with in-frame sequences only. Part of the clones is absent; in the studies checked, under half of the shortfall reflects unresolved V genes, and no reason is known for the rest. V, J and clone size derive from that table, while D and trimming were established from the DNA sequence. Within this sample are 15,000 to 20,000 clones, with 86% of them counted one time only. The biggest ten clones account for under 10% of the sample.

Per the publication, the time point label means: recipient sample about 28 days before transplant, after cytoreduction. Recipient blood was collected about 28 days before transplant and at days 30, 100 and 180 after transplant. Nuclei Lysis Solution was used to extract genomic DNA from fresh or cryopreserved unfractionated peripheral blood mononuclear cells. The clonotype comes from a man aged 50 to 59 with acute myeloid leukemia. Some clones in this sample may be carry-over from other donors' samples. The specimen was peripheral blood mononuclear cells, collected before stem cell transplant.

For the CDR3, the sequence is CASSVGGGDTIYF. The sequenced DNA is TGTGCCAGCAGCGTAGGAGGGGGGGACACCATATATTTT. The chain joins TRBV9 to TRBJ1-3; a tentative D call is TRBD1 (6 bases match). Via the germline V gene, CDR1 is SGDLS and CDR2 YYNGEE. There are 13 amino acids in the CDR3, from cysteine to phenylalanine inclusive. Only the CDR3 DNA stays, 39 bases, in frame from base 1. V was cut back by 0 bases and J by 8 bases, leaving a gap of 9 bases between them.